The next 27 T cell receptor beta chains were all read from a single sample in a study of blood T cell repertoires in COVID-19. Only in-frame clones appear in the TCRdb table, and some are missing; sequencing was by immunoSEQ multiplex PCR. The sample carries 250,000 to 300,000 clones, around four fifths recorded once. Specimen: peripheral blood. These receptors all come from a man between 60 and 75 years old who had recovered from COVID-19.

V usage is TRBV5-1 and J usage is TRBJ1-1; 8 positions agree with TRBD1. In germline, CDR1 is SGHRS, CDR2 YFSETQ. J gave up 5 bases and V 5 bases, and 8 bases lay outside the gene matches. The CDR3 loop spans 14 amino acids. CDR3 protein: CASSTQGASTEAFF. The CDR3 DNA reads as TGCGCCAGCAGTACTCAGGGGGCGTCTACTGAAGCTTTCTTT.

The sample holds a few counts of this clone. V and J are TRBV3-1 (or the pseudogene TRBV3-2) and TRBJ2-7; D remains ambiguous. Trimming took 4 bases from V and 1 from J, leaving 14 bases between them. Germline V gene sequence: CDR1 LGHDT, CDR2 YNNKEL (reference sequence). This CDR3 spans 15 amino acids. CDR3 nucleotide sequence: TGTGCCAGCAGCCCTGGGCAGGTTTCATCCTACGAGCAGTACTTC. Its protein is CASSPGQVSSYEQYF.

Worth noting for this clone: At one boundary the junction diverges from the germline segment, which might be a read error. The CDR3 coding sequence is TGTGCCAGCAGCCAGGGGGCTAATTATGGCTACACCTTC. Translated: CASSQGANYGYTF. V usage is TRBV3-1 (or the pseudogene TRBV3-2) and J usage is TRBJ1-2; perhaps TRBD1 as D (6 bases). Germline CDR1 reads LGHDT; CDR2 reads YNNKEL (reference sequence). The CDR3 loop spans 13 amino acids.

Here the CDR3 DNA reads TGTGCCAGTAGCTCGGACAGGGTGAACTATGGCTACACCTTC. It is translated as CASSSDRVNYGYTF. This chain uses TRBV19 with TRBJ1-2; the match to TRBD1 covers 8 bases. This CDR3 is built from 14 residues. Germline CDR1 LNHDA, CDR2 SQIVND (reference sequence). V dropped 6 bases and J dropped 2; count of bases not matched to a gene: 5.

This chain links TRBV20-1 with TRBJ2-1, with D maybe TRBD2 (5 bases). CDR3 length: 15 residues. V was trimmed by 3 bases and J by 0 bases, leaving 12 bases between them. CDR1 and CDR2 from the germline V gene are DFQATT and SNEGSKA (reference sequence). The CDR3 region is CSASWRRSSYNEQFF. The CDR3 DNA is TGCAGTGCTAGTTGGCGGAGGAGCTCCTACAATGAGCAGTTCTTC.

The V call is TRBV27, the J call TRBJ2-7; 9 bases agree with TRBD1. Trimming at V came to 6 bases and at J to 9 bases, leaving 12 bases not matched to a gene. The CDR3 has 14 amino acids. The germline CDR1 and CDR2 sequences are MNHEY and SMNVEV (reference sequence). The DNA for the CDR3 is TGTGCCAGCAGCCCGGGACAGGGTTCAATTTGGCAGTACTTC. Amino acid sequence: CASSPGQGSIWQYF.

This chain connects TRBV12-5 to TRBJ1-2; unclear D gene. The CDR3 has 14 residues. Trimming stripped 0 bases from V and 4 bases from J, with 9 bases between. The germline V gene has CDR1 LGHNT and CDR2 FRNRAP. CDR3 in amino acids: CASGLVLALYGYTF. The DNA for the CDR3 is TGTGCTAGTGGTTTGGTACTCGCCCTCTATGGCTACACCTTC.

The J gene is TRBJ1-3, the V gene TRBV3-1 (or the pseudogene TRBV3-2), with 8 bases lining up with TRBD1. Germline CDR1 is LGHDT and CDR2 is YNNKEL (reference sequence). This CDR3 has 17 residues. With V trimmed by 0 bases and J by 5 bases, 9 bases remained unmatched. The CDR3 loop is CASSQDTSRQGRNTIYF. The CDR3 DNA reads TGTGCCAGCAGCCAAGACACATCCAGACAGGGGAGAAACACCATATATTTT.

The chain uses TRBV7-3 and TRBJ2-3, with TRBD2 identical over 8 bases. Trimming took 4 bases from V and 4 from J; bases not matched to a gene: 10. The germline V gene has CDR1 SGHTA and CDR2 FQGTGA. This CDR3 is 16 amino acids long. CDR3: CASSSLSGGGADTQYF. In DNA, the CDR3 is TGTGCCAGCAGCTCCCTAAGCGGGGGAGGGGCAGATACGCAGTATTTT.

The chain joins TRBV3-1 (or the pseudogene TRBV3-2) to TRBJ1-1; D possibly corresponds to TRBD1 (6 bases). The CDR3 sequence is 14 residues long. Germline loops: CDR1 LGHDT, CDR2 YNNKEL (reference sequence). With 7 bases removed from V and 5 bases from J, the gap between germline ends came to 17 bases. The CDR3 DNA follows: TGTGCCAGCACCACTCACAGGGATGGGACTGAAGCTTTCTTT. Residues: CASTTHRDGTEAFF.

The chain joins TRBV11-2 to TRBJ1-4; TRBD1 matches at 10 bases. The CDR3 runs 15 residues. V lost 5 bases and J lost 4; bases outside the gene matches: 4. Germline-derived CDR1 and CDR2 are SGHAT and FQNNGV. The CDR3 DNA is TGTGCCAGCAGCAAGGACAGGGGGTATAATGAAAAACTGTTTTTT. Translated, it gives CASSKDRGYNEKLFF.

The rearrangement joins TRBV24-1 to TRBJ2-3, with a weak D call TRBD2 (6 bases). CDR1 and CDR2 (germline): KGHDR, SFDVKD. This CDR3 spans 15 amino acids. Trimming removed 4 bases from V and 1 base from J, with 11 bases in between. The CDR3 sequence: CATSDGGVGTDTQYF. CDR3 nucleotides: TGTGCCACCAGTGACGGCGGGGTGGGCACAGATACGCAGTATTTT.

This sequence joins TRBV5-1 and TRBJ2-7; D not resolved. Germline CDR1 is SGHRS and CDR2 is YFSETQ. CDR3 length equals 12 residues. With 5 bases removed from V and 3 bases from J, the gap between germline ends came to 9 bases. In DNA form, the CDR3 reads TGCGCCAGCAGGTCCAACAACTACGAGCAGTACTTC. Protein sequence: CASRSNNYEQYF. The full variable domain, completed using reference TRBV5-1 and TRBJ2-7, is KAGVTQTPRYLIKTRGQQVTLSCSPISGHRSVSWYQQTPGQGLQFLFEYFSETQRNKGNFPGRFSGRQFSNSRSEMNVSTLELGDSALYLCASRSNNYEQYFGPGTRLTVT.

The rearrangement joins TRBV5-1 to TRBJ1-1; D is perhaps TRBD1 (6 bases). Germline values: CDR1 SGHRS, CDR2 YFSETQ. V shed 3 bases and J shed 8 bases, with 20 bases lying between them. The CDR3 has 15 amino acids. CDR3 in amino acids: CASSSINPGHKEAFF. For the CDR3, the DNA is TGCGCCAGCAGCTCGATCAATCCGGGACACAAAGAAGCTTTCTTT.

This clone occurred once. The chain uses TRBV5-1 and TRBJ1-6, with D tentatively TRBD1 (6 bases). Germline V gene lookup returns CDR1 SGHRS and CDR2 YFSETQ. The CDR3 consists of 13 residues. V gave up 3 bases and J gave up 8 bases, with 9 bases separating them. The CDR3: CASSSDRYSPLHF. CDR3 nucleotide sequence: TGCGCCAGCAGCTCCGACAGGTATTCACCCCTCCACTTT.

The chain carries TRBV7-2 and TRBJ1-5; maybe TRBD1 (5 bases). This CDR3 comprises 15 residues. Per the germline V gene, CDR1 is SGHTA and CDR2 is FQGNSA. V dropped 5 bases and J dropped 1 base, with 12 bases sitting between them. The DNA for the CDR3 is TGTGCCAGCAGCCAGTGGAGGGGAAGCAATCAGCCCCAGCATTTT. Protein: CASSQWRGSNQPQHF.

The chain joins TRBV18 to TRBJ1-2; D call uncertain. Germline values: CDR1 KGHSH, CDR2 LQKENI. The V end lost 4 bases, the J end lost 2 bases, and 8 bases lay between the germline ends. The CDR3 contains 13 residues. CDR3 sequence: CASSQTINYGYTF. CDR3 in DNA: TGTGCCAGCTCACAGACAATCAACTATGGCTACACCTTC.

This clone occurred a few times. This rearrangement joins TRBV20-1 to TRBJ2-1; the D is unclear. Germline lookup yields CDR1 DFQATT and CDR2 SNEGSKA (reference sequence). CDR3 length: 11 residues. Trimming shortened V by 3 bases and J by 9 bases, and 9 bases separated the two germline ends. DNA for the CDR3: TGCAGTGCTAGTACCGGTCCTGAGCAGTTCTTC. This encodes CSASTGPEQFF.

The V call is TRBV12-3 or TRBV12-4, the J call TRBJ2-2; D unclear. This CDR3 contains 12 residues. V dropped 2 bases and J dropped 7 bases, with 5 bases sitting between them. CDR3: CASSLFLGELFF. CDR3 DNA sequence: TGTGCCAGCAGTTTATTTCTCGGGGAGCTGTTTTTT.

The rearrangement uses TRBV5-8 and TRBJ1-6; 7 positions agree with TRBD1. The trim removed 2 bases at V and 7 bases at J, leaving 6 bases unmatched. The germline V gene has CDR1 SGHTS and CDR2 YDEGEE. The CDR3 sequence is 15 residues long. CDR3 DNA: TGTGCCAGCAGCTTCTACAGGGGAAGGAATTCACCCCTCCACTTT. Translating it yields CASSFYRGRNSPLHF.

V gene TRBV27 combines with J gene TRBJ1-5; 7 positions match TRBD1. CDR3 length: 15 residues. V shed 3 bases and J 4 bases; nucleotides not matched to a gene: 6. Germline V gene data show CDR1 as MNHEY and CDR2 as SMNVEV (reference sequence). CDR3 nucleotide sequence: TGTGCCAGCAGTTTTCAGGGGGGATGGAATCAGCCCCAGCATTTT. Encoded protein: CASSFQGGWNQPQHF.

The chain uses TRBV4-1 and TRBJ1-1, with no clear D. Trimming took off 0 bases at V and 0 bases at J, with 5 bases between the two ends. Germline V gives CDR1 MGHRA, CDR2 YSYEKL. This CDR3 spans 14 amino acids. Here the CDR3 reads CASSQEGVNTEAFF. Written as DNA, the CDR3 is TGCGCCAGCAGCCAAGAGGGAGTGAACACTGAAGCTTTCTTT.

This clone has a count of ten or more. The chain combines TRBV4-2 with TRBJ1-2, with a tentative D call TRBD1 (6 bases). The germline V and J ends were trimmed by 0 bases and 3 bases, with 8 bases remaining between them. Germline CDR1 LGHNA, CDR2 YNFKEQ. The CDR3 sequence is 14 residues long. The CDR3 spells CASSQDRGYYGYTF. In DNA, the CDR3 is TGTGCCAGCAGCCAAGACAGGGGCTACTATGGCTACACCTTC.

CDR3 in DNA: TGTGCCAGCAGCGACACCGGGACTAGGCCGAATGAGGAGCAGTTCTTC. This gives the protein CASSDTGTRPNEEQFF. This chain links TRBV27 with TRBJ2-1; TRBD2 aligns across 8 bases. Trimming at V came to 6 bases and at J to 10 bases, leaving 17 bases not matched to a gene. Germline CDR1 and CDR2: MNHEY and SMNVEV (reference sequence). The CDR3 spans 16 residues.

This clone showed up just a few times. The chain has TRBV29-1 and TRBJ2-7, with 7 bases fitting TRBD1. Germline values: CDR1 SQVTM, CDR2 ANQGSEA. With 6 bases clipped from V and 2 bases from J, the junction kept 4 bases outside the gene matches. This CDR3 is 12 amino acids long. CDR3 amino acids: CSVGDSPYEQYF. The CDR3 DNA reads TGCAGCGTCGGGGACAGTCCCTACGAGCAGTACTTC.

The CDR3 here is CASSGGPNRGSGANVLTF. CDR3 coding DNA: TGTGCCAGCAGTGGGGGTCCGAACAGGGGCTCTGGGGCCAACGTCCTGACTTTC. The chain uses TRBV6-1 and TRBJ2-6, with 7 bases aligning to TRBD1. The CDR3 contains 18 residues. The germline V gene encodes CDR1 MNHNS and CDR2 SASEGT. With V trimmed by 4 bases and J by 0 bases, 9 bases remained unmatched.

The chain employs TRBV7-2 and TRBJ2-5; 7 bases are shared with TRBD1. The CDR3 loop spans 15 amino acids. Germline values: CDR1 SGHTA, CDR2 FQGNSA. The V and J ends lost 1 base and 2 bases, in that order; junction bases with no gene match: 4. The CDR3 reads CASSLDGRGQETQYF. The CDR3 DNA follows: TGTGCCAGCAGCTTAGATGGCAGGGGGCAAGAGACCCAGTACTTC. The entire variable domain, with the rest obtained from reference TRBV7-2 and TRBJ2-5, is as follows: GAGVSQSPSNKVTEKGKDVELRCDPISGHTALYWYRQSLGQGLEFLIYFQGNSAPDKSGLPSDRFSAERTGGSVSTLTIQRTQQEDSAVYLCASSLDGRGQETQYFGPGTRLLVL.